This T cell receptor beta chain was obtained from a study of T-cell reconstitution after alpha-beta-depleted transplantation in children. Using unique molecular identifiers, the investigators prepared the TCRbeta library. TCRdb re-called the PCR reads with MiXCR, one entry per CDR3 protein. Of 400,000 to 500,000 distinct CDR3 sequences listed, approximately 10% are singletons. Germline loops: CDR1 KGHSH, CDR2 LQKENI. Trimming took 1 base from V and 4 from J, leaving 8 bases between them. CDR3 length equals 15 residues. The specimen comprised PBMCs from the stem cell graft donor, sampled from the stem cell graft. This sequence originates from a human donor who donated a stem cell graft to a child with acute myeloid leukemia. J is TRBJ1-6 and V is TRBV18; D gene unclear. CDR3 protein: CASSPLGSYNSPLHF. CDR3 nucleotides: TGTGCCAGCTCACCACTTGGGAGTTATAATTCACCCCTCCACTTT.